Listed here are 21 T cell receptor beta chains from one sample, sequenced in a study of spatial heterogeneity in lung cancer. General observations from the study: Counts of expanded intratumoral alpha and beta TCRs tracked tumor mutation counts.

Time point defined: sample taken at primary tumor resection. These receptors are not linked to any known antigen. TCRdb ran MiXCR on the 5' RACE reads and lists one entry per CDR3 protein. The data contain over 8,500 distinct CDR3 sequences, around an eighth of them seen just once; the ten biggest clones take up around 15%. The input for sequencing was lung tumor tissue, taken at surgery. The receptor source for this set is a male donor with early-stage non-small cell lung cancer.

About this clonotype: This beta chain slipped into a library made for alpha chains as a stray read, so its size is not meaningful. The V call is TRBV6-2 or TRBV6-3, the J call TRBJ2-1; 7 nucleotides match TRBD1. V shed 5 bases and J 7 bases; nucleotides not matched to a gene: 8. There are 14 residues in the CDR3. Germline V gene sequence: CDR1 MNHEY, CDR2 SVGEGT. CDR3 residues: CASSTLTGQNEQFF. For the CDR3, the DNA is TGTGCCAGCAGTACCTTGACAGGGCAAAATGAGCAGTTCTTC.

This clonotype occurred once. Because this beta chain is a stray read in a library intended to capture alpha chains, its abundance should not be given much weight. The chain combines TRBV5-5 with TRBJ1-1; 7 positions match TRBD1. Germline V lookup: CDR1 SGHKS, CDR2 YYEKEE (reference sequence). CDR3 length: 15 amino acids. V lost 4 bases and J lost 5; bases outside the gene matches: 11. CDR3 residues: CASSSLQGMRTEAFF. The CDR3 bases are TGTGCCAGCAGCAGCCTACAGGGGATGAGAACTGAAGCTTTCTTT.

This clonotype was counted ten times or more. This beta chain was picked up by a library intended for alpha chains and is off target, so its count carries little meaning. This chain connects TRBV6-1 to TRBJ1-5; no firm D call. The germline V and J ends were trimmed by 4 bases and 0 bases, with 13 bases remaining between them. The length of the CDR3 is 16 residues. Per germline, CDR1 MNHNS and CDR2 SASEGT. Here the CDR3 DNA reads TGTGCCAGCAGTGGTCGAGGAGAATATAGCAATCAGCCCCAGCATTTT. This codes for CASSGRGEYSNQPQHF.

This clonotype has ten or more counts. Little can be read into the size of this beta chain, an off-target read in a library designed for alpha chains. CDR3 protein: CATSDLAGGLYNEQFF. CDR3 in DNA: TGTGCCACCAGTGATTTAGCGGGGGGCCTCTACAATGAGCAGTTCTTC. The chain carries TRBV24-1 and TRBJ2-1, with 9 bases that match TRBD2. V lost 1 base, J lost 3 bases, and 3 bases stayed unmatched. The CDR3 covers 16 residues. Germline V gene sequence: CDR1 KGHDR, CDR2 SFDVKD.

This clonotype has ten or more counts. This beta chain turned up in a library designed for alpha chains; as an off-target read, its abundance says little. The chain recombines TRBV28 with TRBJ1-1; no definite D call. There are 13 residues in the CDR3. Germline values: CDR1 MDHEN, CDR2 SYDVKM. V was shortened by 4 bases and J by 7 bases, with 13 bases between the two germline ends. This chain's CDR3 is CASSSDPLFEAFF. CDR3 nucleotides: TGTGCCAGCAGTTCCGACCCCCTCTTTGAAGCTTTCTTT.

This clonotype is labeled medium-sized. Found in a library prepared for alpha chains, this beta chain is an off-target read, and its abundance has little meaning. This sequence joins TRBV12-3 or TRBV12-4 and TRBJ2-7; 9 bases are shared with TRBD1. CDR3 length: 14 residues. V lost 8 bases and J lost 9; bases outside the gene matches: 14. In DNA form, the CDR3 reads TGTGCCAGCTCCTTAACCACAGGGGGCTGGAGGCAGTACTTC. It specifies CASSLTTGGWRQYF.

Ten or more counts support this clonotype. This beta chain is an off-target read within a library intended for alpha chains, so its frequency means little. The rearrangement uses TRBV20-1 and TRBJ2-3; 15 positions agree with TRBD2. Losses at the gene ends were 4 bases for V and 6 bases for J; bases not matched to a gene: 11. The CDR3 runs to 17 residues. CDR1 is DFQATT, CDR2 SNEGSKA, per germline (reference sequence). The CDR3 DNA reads TGCAGTGCTAAAGGGACTAGCGGGAGGATAGTAGCCGATACGCAGTATTTT. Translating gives CSAKGTSGRIVADTQYF.

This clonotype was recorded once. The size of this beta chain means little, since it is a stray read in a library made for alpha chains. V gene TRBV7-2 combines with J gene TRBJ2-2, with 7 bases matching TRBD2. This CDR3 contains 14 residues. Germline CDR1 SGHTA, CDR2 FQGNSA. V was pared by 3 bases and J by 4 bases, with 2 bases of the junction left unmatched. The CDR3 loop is CASSFGGSTGELFF. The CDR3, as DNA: TGTGCCAGCAGCTTCGGGGGGTCCACCGGGGAGCTGTTTTTT.

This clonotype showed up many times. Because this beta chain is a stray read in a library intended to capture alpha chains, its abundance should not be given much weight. CDR3 loop: CASSFPPGHTEAFF. DNA of the CDR3: TGTGCCAGCAGCTTTCCCCCCGGTCACACTGAAGCTTTCTTT. V gene TRBV7-9 combines with J gene TRBJ1-1; unclear D gene. The V gene lost 3 bases and the J gene lost 3 bases, with 11 bases spanning the gap. Germline assignment: CDR1 SEHNR and CDR2 FQNEAQ (reference sequence). There are 14 residues in the CDR3. Full variable domain (missing parts from reference TRBV7-9 and TRBJ1-1): DTGVSQNPRHKITKRGQNVTFRCDPISEHNRLYWYRQTLGQGPEFLTYFQNEAQLEKSRLLSDRFSAERPKGSFSTLEIQRTEQGDSAMYLCASSFPPGHTEAFFGQGTRLTVV.

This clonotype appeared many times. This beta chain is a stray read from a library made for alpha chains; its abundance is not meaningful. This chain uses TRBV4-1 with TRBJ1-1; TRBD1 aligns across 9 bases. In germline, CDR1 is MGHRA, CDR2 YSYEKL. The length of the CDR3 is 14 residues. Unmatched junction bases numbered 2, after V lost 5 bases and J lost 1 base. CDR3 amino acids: CASSGTGKNTEAFF. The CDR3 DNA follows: TGCGCCAGCAGCGGGACAGGGAAGAACACTGAAGCTTTCTTT.

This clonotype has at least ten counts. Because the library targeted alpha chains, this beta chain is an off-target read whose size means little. CDR3 nucleotides: TGTGCCAGCAGTTTCGCGGCTGCGGGGGAGCAGTTCTTC. Its protein is CASSFAAAGEQFF. This chain uses TRBV27 with TRBJ2-1; D perhaps matches TRBD2 (6 bases). Per the germline V gene, CDR1 is MNHEY and CDR2 is SMNVEV (reference sequence). CDR3 length: 13 amino acids. V lost 3 bases and J lost 10, with 13 bases in between.

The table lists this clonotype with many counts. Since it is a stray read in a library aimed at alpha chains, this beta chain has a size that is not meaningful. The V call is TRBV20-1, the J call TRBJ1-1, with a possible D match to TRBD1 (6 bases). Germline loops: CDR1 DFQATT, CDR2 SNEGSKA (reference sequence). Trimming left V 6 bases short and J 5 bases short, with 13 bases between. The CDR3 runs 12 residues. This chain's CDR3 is CSASTGRTEAFF. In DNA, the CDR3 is TGCAGTGCCTCGACAGGAAGGACTGAAGCTTTCTTT.

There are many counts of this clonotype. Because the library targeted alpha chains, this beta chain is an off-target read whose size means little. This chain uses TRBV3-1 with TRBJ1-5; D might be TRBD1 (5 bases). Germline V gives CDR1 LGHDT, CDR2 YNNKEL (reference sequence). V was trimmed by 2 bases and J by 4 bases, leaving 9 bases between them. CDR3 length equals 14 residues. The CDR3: CASSQIAGNQPQHF. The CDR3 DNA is TGTGCCAGCAGCCAAATAGCAGGGAATCAGCCCCAGCATTTT.

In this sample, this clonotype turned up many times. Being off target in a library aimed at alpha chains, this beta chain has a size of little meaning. CDR3 amino acids: CASRTSGTSSYEQYF. CDR3 bases: TGTGCCAGCAGAACTAGCGGAACAAGCTCCTACGAGCAGTACTTC. The chain links TRBV6-5 to TRBJ2-7, with TRBD2 matching over 8 bases. The V and J ends lost 6 bases and 0 bases, in that order; junction bases with no gene match: 7. In germline, CDR1 is MNHEY, CDR2 SVGAGI. This CDR3 region has 15 residues.

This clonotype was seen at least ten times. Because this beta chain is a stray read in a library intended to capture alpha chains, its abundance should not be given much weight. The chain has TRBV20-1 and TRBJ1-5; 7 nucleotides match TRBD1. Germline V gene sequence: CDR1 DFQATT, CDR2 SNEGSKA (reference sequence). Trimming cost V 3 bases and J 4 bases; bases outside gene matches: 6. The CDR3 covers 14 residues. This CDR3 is CSASRGGANQPQHF. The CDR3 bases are TGCAGTGCTAGCCGAGGGGGCGCGAATCAGCCCCAGCATTTT.

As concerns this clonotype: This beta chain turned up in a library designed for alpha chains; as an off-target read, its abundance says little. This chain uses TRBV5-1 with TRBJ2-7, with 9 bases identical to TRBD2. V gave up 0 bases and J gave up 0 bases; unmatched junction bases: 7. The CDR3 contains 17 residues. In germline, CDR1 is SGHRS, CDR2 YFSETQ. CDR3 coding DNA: TGCGCCAGCAGCTTGGACACTAGCGGGCAGTTCTCCTACGAGCAGTACTTC. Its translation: CASSLDTSGQFSYEQYF.

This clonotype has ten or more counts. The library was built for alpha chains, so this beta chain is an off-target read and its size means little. The CDR3 reads CASREGYTF. CDR3 DNA: TGTGCCAGCAGGGAGGGCTACACCTTC. The chain employs TRBV12-3 or TRBV12-4 and TRBJ1-2; D gene uncertain. CDR3 length equals 9 residues. V was pared by 6 bases and J by 8 bases, with 4 bases between.

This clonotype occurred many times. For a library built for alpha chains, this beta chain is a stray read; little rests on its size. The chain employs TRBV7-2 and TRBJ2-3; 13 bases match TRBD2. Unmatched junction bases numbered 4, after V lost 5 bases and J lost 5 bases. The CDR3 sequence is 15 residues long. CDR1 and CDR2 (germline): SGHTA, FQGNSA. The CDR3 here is CASSGLAGVIDTQYF. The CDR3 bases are TGTGCCAGCAGCGGACTAGCGGGAGTGATAGATACGCAGTATTTT.

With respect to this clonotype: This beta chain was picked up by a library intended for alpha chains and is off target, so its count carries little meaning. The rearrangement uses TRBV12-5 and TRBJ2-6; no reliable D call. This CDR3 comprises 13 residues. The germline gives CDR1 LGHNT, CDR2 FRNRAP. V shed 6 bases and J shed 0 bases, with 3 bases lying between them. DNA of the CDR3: TGTGCTAGTGGGCTCTCTGGGGCCAACGTCCTGACTTTC. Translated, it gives CASGLSGANVLTF.

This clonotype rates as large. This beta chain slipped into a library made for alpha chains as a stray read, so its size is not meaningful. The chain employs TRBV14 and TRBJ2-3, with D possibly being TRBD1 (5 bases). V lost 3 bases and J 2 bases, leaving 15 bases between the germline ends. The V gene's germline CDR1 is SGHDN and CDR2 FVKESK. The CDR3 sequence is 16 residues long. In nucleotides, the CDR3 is TGTGCCAGCAGCCAGAGGACAAGGGGATCCACAGATACGCAGTATTTT. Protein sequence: CASSQRTRGSTDTQYF.

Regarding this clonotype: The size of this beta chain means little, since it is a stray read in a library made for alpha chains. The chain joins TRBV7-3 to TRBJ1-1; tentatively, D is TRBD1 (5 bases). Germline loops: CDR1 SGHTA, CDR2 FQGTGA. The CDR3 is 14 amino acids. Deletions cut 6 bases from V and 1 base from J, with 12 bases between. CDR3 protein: CASREGSGNTEAFF. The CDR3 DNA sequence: TGTGCCAGCAGAGAGGGGTCCGGGAACACTGAAGCTTTCTTT. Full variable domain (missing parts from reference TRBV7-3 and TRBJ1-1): GAGVSQTPSNKVTEKGKYVELRCDPISGHTALYWYRQSLGQGPEFLIYFQGTGAADDSGLPNDRFFAVRPEGSVSTLKIQRTERGDSAVYLCASREGSGNTEAFFGQGTRLTVV.